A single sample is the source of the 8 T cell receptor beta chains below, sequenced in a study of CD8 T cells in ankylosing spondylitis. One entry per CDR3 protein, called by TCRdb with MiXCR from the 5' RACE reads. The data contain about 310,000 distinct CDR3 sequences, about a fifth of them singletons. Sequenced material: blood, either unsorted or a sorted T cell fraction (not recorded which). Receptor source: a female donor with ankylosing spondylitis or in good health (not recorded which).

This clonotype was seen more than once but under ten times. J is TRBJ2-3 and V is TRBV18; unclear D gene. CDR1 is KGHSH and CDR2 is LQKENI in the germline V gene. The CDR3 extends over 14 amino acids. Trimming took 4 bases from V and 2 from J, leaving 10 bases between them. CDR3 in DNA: TGTGCCAGCTCACAGGATTGGGTCACAGATACGCAGTATTTT. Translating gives CASSQDWVTDTQYF.

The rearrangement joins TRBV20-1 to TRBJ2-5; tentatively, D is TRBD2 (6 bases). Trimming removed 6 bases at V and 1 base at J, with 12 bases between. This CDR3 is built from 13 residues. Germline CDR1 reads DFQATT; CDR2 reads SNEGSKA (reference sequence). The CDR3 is CSAAPSVQETQYF. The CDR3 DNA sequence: TGCAGTGCCGCACCTAGCGTCCAAGAGACCCAGTACTTC.

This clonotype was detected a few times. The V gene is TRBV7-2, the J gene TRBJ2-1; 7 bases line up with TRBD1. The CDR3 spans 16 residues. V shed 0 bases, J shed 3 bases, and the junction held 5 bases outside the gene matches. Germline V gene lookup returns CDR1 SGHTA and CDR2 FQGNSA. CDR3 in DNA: TGTGCCAGCAGCTTAGCACAGGGGCTTAGCTACAATGAGCAGTTCTTC. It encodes CASSLAQGLSYNEQFF.

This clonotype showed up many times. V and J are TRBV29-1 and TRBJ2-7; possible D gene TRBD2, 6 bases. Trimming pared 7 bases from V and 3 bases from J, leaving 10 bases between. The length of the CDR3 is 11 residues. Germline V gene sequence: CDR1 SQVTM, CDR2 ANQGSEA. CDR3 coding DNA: TGCAGCGCCGGGAGTATCTACGAGCAGTACTTC. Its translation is CSAGSIYEQYF.

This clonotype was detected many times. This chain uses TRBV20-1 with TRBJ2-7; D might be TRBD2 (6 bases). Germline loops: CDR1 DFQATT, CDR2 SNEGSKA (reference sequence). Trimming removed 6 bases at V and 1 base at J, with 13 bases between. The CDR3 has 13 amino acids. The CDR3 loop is CSAGGQLSYEQYF. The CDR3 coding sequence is TGCAGTGCGGGGGGTCAGCTATCCTACGAGCAGTACTTC.

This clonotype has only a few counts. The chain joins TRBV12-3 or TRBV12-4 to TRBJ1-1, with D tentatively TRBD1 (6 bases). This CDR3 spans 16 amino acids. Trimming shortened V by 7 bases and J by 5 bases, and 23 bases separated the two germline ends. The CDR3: CASNPGVGAGWTEAFF. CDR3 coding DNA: TGTGCCAGCAACCCGGGAGTGGGGGCAGGATGGACTGAAGCTTTCTTT.

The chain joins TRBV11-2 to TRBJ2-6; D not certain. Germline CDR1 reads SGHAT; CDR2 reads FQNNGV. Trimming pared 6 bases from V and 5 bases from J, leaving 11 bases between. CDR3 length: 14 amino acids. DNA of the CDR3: TGTGCCAGCAGTATAGATGCGAGGGCCAACGTCCTGACTTTC. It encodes CASSIDARANVLTF.

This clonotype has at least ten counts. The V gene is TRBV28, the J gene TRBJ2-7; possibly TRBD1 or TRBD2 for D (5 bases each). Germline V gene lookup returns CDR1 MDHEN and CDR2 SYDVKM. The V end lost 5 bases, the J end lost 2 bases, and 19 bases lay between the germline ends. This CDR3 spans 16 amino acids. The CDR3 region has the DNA TGTGCCAGCAGTCCTAGACCGGGACGGAACACCTACGAGCAGTACTTC. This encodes CASSPRPGRNTYEQYF.